Presented here are 3 T cell receptor beta chains from one specimen sequenced in a study of human T cells and chemical hapten exposure. TCRdb independently ran MiXCR on the RACE reads; one entry per CDR3 protein. The sample contains about 65,000 distinct CDR3 sequences, roughly 6.1% of which appear only once. Sample time point: healthy volunteer bleed at 6 weeks. It was from unfractionated whole blood that total RNA was extracted. The specimen was whole blood. These receptors originate from a female donor in good health. Some clones in this sample may be carry-over from other donors' samples.

Ten or more counts support this clonotype. The rearrangement links TRBV5-6 to TRBJ2-7, with D maybe TRBD2 (6 bases). Trimming cost V 4 bases and J 3 bases, with 11 bases left between them. The CDR3 spans 13 residues. CDR1 SGHDT and CDR2 YYEEEE come from the germline V gene. CDR3 loop: CASSPGLDYEQYF. The CDR3 bases are TGTGCCAGCAGCCCGGGACTTGACTACGAGCAGTACTTC. Complete variable domain (other parts from reference TRBV5-6 and TRBJ2-7): DAGVTQSPTHLIKTRGQQVTLRCSPKSGHDTVSWYQQALGQGPQFIFQYYEEEERQRGNFPDRFSGHQFPNYSSELNVNALLLGDSALYLCASSPGLDYEQYFGPGTRLTVT.

This clonotype was counted at least ten times. The rearrangement links TRBV14 to TRBJ2-3; D is unclear. Germline CDR1 is SGHDN and CDR2 is FVKESK. V dropped 0 bases and J dropped 7 bases, with 2 bases sitting between them. This CDR3 contains 11 residues. The CDR3 DNA reads TGTGCCAGCAGCCAAGAGAATACGCAGTATTTT. This codes for CASSQENTQYF.

V usage is TRBV20-1 and J usage is TRBJ2-7; 7 positions agree with TRBD1. Germline CDR1 DFQATT, CDR2 SNEGSKA (reference sequence). After removal of 7 bases from V and 2 bases from J, the junction contained 8 bases not matched to a gene. This CDR3 is 13 amino acids long. CDR3 bases: TGCAGTGTCGACTCCGGGACAGCCTACGAGCAGTACTTC. This translates into CSVDSGTAYEQYF.